The rows below give T cell receptor beta chains drawn from one sample of a study of blood T cells in healthy people across ages. Via MiXCR, TCRdb re-called the 5' RACE reads, giving one row per CDR3 protein. This table holds hundreds of thousands of distinct CDR3 sequences, roughly 44% found once. Sequenced input: blood. All receptors come from a man aged 60 to 69 in good health. Both conserved end residues are part of each CDR3. Each record gives: V gene, D gene, CDR3 length, clone size, J gene, CDR3 protein, CDR3 DNA. The D gene is left open where the match is weak. Clone sizes are given selectively: once, few, many, or a class where the clone is expanded.

TRBV4-3,-,15,-,TRBJ2-1,CASSQRGGGRGEQFF,TGCGCCAGCAGCCAAAGAGGTGGGGGAAGAGGTGAGCAGTTCTTC
TRBV2,-,12,few,TRBJ2-5,CASSGDVETQYF,TGTGCCAGCAGTGGTGACGTAGAGACCCAGTACTTC
TRBV27,-,15,-,TRBJ1-2,CASSLSPQGNYGYTF,TGTGCCAGCAGTTTATCGCCCCAAGGGAACTATGGCTACACCTTC
TRBV20-1,TRBD2,16,-,TRBJ2-1,CSARAPPGLDHNEQFF,TGCAGTGCTAGAGCCCCGCCGGGACTAGATCACAATGAGCAGTTCTTC
TRBV9,-,14,few,TRBJ2-7,CASSVRGTTYEQYF,TGTGCCAGCAGCGTTAGGGGGACCACCTACGAGCAGTACTTC
TRBV5-5,-,15,few,TRBJ2-3,CASSRPASSTDTQYF,TGTGCCAGCAGCCGTCCCGCGTCTAGCACAGATACGCAGTATTTT
TRBV15,-,13,-,TRBJ2-7,CATSRDALSEQYF,TGTGCCACCAGCAGAGATGCCTTATCCGAGCAGTACTTC
TRBV12-3/TRBV12-4,TRBD1,15,few,TRBJ1-4,CASKKAGTGDGKLFF,TGTGCCAGTAAAAAAGCCGGGACAGGGGACGGAAAACTGTTTTTT
TRBV6-2/TRBV6-3,-,16,-,TRBJ2-1,CASSYPPGQLVYEQFF,TGTGCCAGCAGTTACCCGCCGGGACAATTGGTCTACGAGCAGTTCTTC
TRBV11-2,TRBD1,17,-,TRBJ2-3,CASSLARGQGWTDTQYF,TGTGCCAGCAGCTTAGCCAGGGGACAGGGCTGGACAGATACGCAGTATTTT
TRBV5-1,TRBD1,15,-,TRBJ2-1,CASSLFGTGEDEQFF,TGCGCCAGCAGCCTCTTCGGGACAGGGGAAGATGAGCAGTTCTTC
TRBV5-5,-,15,-,TRBJ1-1,CASSRFMTGNTEAFF,TGTGCCAGCAGCCGGTTCATGACAGGGAACACTGAAGCTTTCTTT
TRBV3-1,TRBD2,15,-,TRBJ2-3,CASSGGLVSTDTRYF,TGTGCCAGCAGCGGAGGACTAGTGAGCACAGATACGCGGTATTTT
TRBV11-2,-,12,-,TRBJ2-1,CASSLGGQEQFF,TGTGCCAGCAGCTTAGGGGGACAAGAGCAGTTCTTC
TRBV28,-,12,-,TRBJ2-3,CASKALTDTQYF,TGTGCCAGCAAGGCCCTCACAGATACGCAGTATTTT
TRBV6-2/TRBV6-3,TRBD1,16,-,TRBJ1-4,CASSGRDRGPNEKLFF,TGTGCCAGCAGTGGACGAGACAGGGGGCCTAATGAAAAACTGTTTTTT